This entry lists 29 T cell receptor beta chains sequenced from one sample in a study of tumor and adjacent non-tumor tissue in lung cancer. Three rounds of nested PCR, following a modified ARM-PCR protocol, produced the TCRbeta library. TCRdb called the multiplex PCR reads again in MiXCR, with one record for every CDR3 protein. The table has around 99,000 distinct CDR3 sequences, more than 60% seen once. The template was RNA from unsorted bulk tissue. The sample was lung tumor tissue. All receptors derive from a woman aged 60-75 years with non-small cell lung cancer.

Concerning this clonotype: Compared with germline, one end of the junction differs, possibly owing to a read error. This sequence joins TRBV7-8 and TRBJ2-5; D call uncertain. CDR1 and CDR2 from the germline V gene are SGHVS and FQNEAQ. The CDR3 spans 17 residues. DNA of the CDR3: TGTGCCAGCAGCTCCAGTCTTCGACACTTGGGGAAAGAGACCCAGTACTTT. Residues: CASSSSLRHLGKETQYF.

A word on this clonotype: A much larger clone differs by one base, so this may be a read error. The chain couples TRBV20-1 to TRBJ2-7; a weak D match, TRBD2 (6 bases). Germline lookup yields CDR1 DFQATT and CDR2 SNEGSKA (reference sequence). This CDR3 has 12 amino acids. This CDR3 is CGATGSSYEQYF. DNA for the CDR3: TGCGGTGCTACCGGGAGCTCCTACGAGCAGTACTTC.

This clonotype has ten or more counts. The chain employs TRBV20-1 and TRBJ2-2, with D perhaps given as TRBD1 or TRBD2 (6 bases each). The germline V gene encodes CDR1 DFQATT and CDR2 SNEGSKA (reference sequence). V lost 0 bases, J lost 6 bases, and 14 bases lay in between. This CDR3 is 15 amino acids long. The CDR3 region is CSARDPQGGAGELFF. As DNA, the CDR3 is TGCAGTGCTAGAGATCCACAGGGAGGTGCCGGGGAGCTGTTTTTT.

V and J are TRBV20-1 and TRBJ1-6; D gene unclear. Looked up from germline, CDR1 is DFQATT and CDR2 is SNEGSKA (reference sequence). The CDR3 consists of 14 residues. The V end lost 5 bases, the J end lost 6 bases, and 14 bases lay between the germline ends. The CDR3 DNA follows: TGCAGTGCTCCTGCGACCGCCCCTAATTCACCCCTCCACTTT. It yields the protein CSAPATAPNSPLHF.

On this clonotype: This may stem from a read error, because a much larger clone lies one nucleotide away. A read error is likely, as this CDR3 ends without the conserved phenylalanine or tryptophan. This chain connects TRBV6-1 to TRBJ2-7; the match to TRBD1 covers 7 bases. The germline V gene has CDR1 MNHNS and CDR2 SASEGT. This CDR3 comprises 15 residues. The V gene end was trimmed by 5 bases and the J gene end by 5 bases; junction bases not matched to a gene: 12. In nucleotides, the CDR3 is TGTGCCAGCAGTCCCCCGGGACAGAAAAGGGACGAGCAGTACTGC. Encoded protein: CASSPPGQKRDEQYC.

In regard to this clonotype: A junction end diverges from the germline sequence, so it may reflect a read error. The chain is built from TRBV20-1 and TRBJ2-3; D uncertain. This CDR3 has 15 residues. Germline CDR1 and CDR2: DFQATT and SNEGSKA (reference sequence). For the CDR3, the DNA is TGCAGTGCTATCGACGACGTTCTGGGCACAGATATGCAGTATTTT. This gives the protein CSAIDDVLGTDMQYF.

As to this clonotype: A much larger clone is a single base away; this may be a read error. The chain uses TRBV6-5 and TRBJ2-3; 8 bases align to TRBD2. The CDR3 runs 15 residues. In germline, CDR1 is MNHEY, CDR2 SVGAGI. As DNA, the CDR3 is TGTGCCAGCAGGTCGCGGGGGGATAGCACACATACGCAGTATTTT. It yields the protein CASRSRGDSTHTQYF.

As to this clonotype: One end of the junction does not line up with germline, which may come from a read error. The rearrangement uses TRBV20-1 and TRBJ2-5; 8 nucleotides line up with TRBD1. CDR3 length: 13 amino acids. Germline loops: CDR1 DFQATT, CDR2 SNEGSKA (reference sequence). The CDR3 sequence is CSLTQGEVETQYF. The CDR3 DNA is TGCTCCCTCACACAGGGGGAGGTGGAGACACAGTACTTC.

This clonotype was observed at least ten times. The V gene is TRBV10-2, the J gene TRBJ2-5, with a weak D call TRBD2 (6 bases). Per germline, CDR1 WSHSY and CDR2 SAAADI. Trimming removed 3 bases from V and 9 bases from J, with 11 bases in between. This CDR3 spans 12 amino acids. CDR3 nucleotides: TGCGCCAGCAGTGACCCACAGCGGGCCCAGTACTTC. Encoded protein: CASSDPQRAQYF.

A note on this clonotype: The conserved phenylalanine or tryptophan is not found at the CDR3 terminus, so this likely reflects a read error. The chain has TRBV11-1 and TRBJ2-3; 8 bases map to TRBD1. This CDR3 is 14 amino acids long. CDR1 and CDR2 (germline): SGHAT, FQDESV (reference sequence). CDR3 nucleotides: TGTGCCAGTAGCTTGGACAGGGAGGCAGATACGCAGTATGTT. Protein sequence: CASSLDREADTQYV.

As regards this clonotype: This may come from a read error, since a much larger clone is one base off. The rearrangement uses TRBV6-1 and TRBJ2-5, with no clear D. Germline CDR1 is MNHNS and CDR2 is SASEGT. CDR3 length equals 13 residues. Trimming took off 10 bases at V and 5 bases at J, with 17 bases between the two ends. CDR3 coding DNA: TGTGCCATCAGGACCTCTTGGGTGGAGACCCAGTACTTC. Residues: CAIRTSWVETQYF.

In regard to this clonotype: A read error is likely, as this CDR3 ends without the conserved phenylalanine or tryptophan. Because the CDR3's place on the DNA is in doubt, the DNA is left out and the CDR3 is given as listed by TCRdb. This chain links TRBV4-2 with TRBJ2-1; the DNA was not compared with TRBD1, the D call given in the table. In germline, CDR1 is LGHNA, CDR2 YNFKEQ. The CDR3 numbers 17 amino acids, ends counted. The CDR3 is CASSPKNGQGLRSEPFL.

As to this clonotype: The conserved phenylalanine or tryptophan normally closing the CDR3 is absent here, so this likely arose from a read error. This chain connects TRBV20-1 to TRBJ1-5; D is unresolved. Germline assignment: CDR1 DFQATT and CDR2 SNEGSKA (reference sequence). This CDR3 contains 13 residues. CDR3 coding DNA: TGCAGTGCTCAGCCCGATGCCGGTCAGCTCCAGCATTGT. This sequence encodes CSAQPDAGQLQHC.

In regard to this clonotype: A much larger clone differs from this one at a single base, so this may be a read error. A read error is likely, as this CDR3 ends without the conserved phenylalanine or tryptophan. The J gene is TRBJ1-1, the V gene TRBV12-3 or TRBV12-4; 7 nucleotides line up with TRBD1. V trimming: 8 bases; J trimming: 3 bases; junction bases outside the gene matches: 6. CDR3 size: 13 residues. The CDR3: CASRVDRDTEAFS. For the CDR3, the DNA is TGTGCCAGCCGCGTAGACAGGGACACTGAAGCTTTCTCT.

This clonotype has ten or more counts. The rearrangement uses TRBV6-5 and TRBJ2-2, with TRBD1 matching over 12 bases. J gave up 6 bases and V 0 bases, and 14 bases lay outside the gene matches. There are 20 residues in the CDR3. In germline, CDR1 is MNHEY, CDR2 SVGAGI. The CDR3 is CASSYSNVLGQGALAGELFF. DNA of the CDR3: TGTGCCAGCAGTTACTCGAATGTACTGGGACAGGGGGCGCTCGCCGGGGAGCTGTTTTTT.

Worth noting for this clonotype: One end of the junction does not line up with germline, which may come from a read error. The rearrangement links TRBV5-1 to TRBJ2-3; D is possibly TRBD1 (6 bases). The CDR3 sequence is 17 residues long. CDR1 SGHRS and CDR2 YFSETQ come from the germline V gene. The CDR3 loop reads CASSPYSPRGWTDTQFF. As DNA, the CDR3 is TGTGCCAGCAGCCCTTATTCCCCTCGGGGCTGGACAGATACGCAGTTTTTT.

In the case of this clonotype: The junction does not match germline at one end; this may be a read error. This chain joins TRBV4-1 and TRBJ2-1, with 8 bases that match TRBD2. The CDR3 consists of 16 residues. Germline V CDR1 and CDR2: MGHRA, YSYEKL. CDR3 coding DNA: TGCGCCAGCAGCCAAGATTCAAGCGGGGGAGCCGAGGAGCAGATCTTC. Its protein is CASSQDSSGGAEEQIF.

Details on this clonotype: Mismatch with germline at one junction end may stem from a read error. V and J are TRBV20-1 and TRBJ2-3; the match to TRBD2 covers 10 bases. The CDR3 is 17 residues long. Per germline, CDR1 DFQATT and CDR2 SNEGSKA (reference sequence). The CDR3: CTATDQLAGASTDTQYF. In DNA, the CDR3 is TGCACTGCTACAGATCAGCTAGCGGGGGCTTCCACAGATACACAGTATTTT.

Notes on this clonotype: This may come from a read error, since a much larger clone is one base off. The chain links TRBV20-1 to TRBJ1-6; possible D gene TRBD1, 5 bases. V lost 8 bases to trimming and J lost 7 bases, with 15 bases between them. Germline loops: CDR1 DFQATT, CDR2 SNEGSKA (reference sequence). CDR3 length equals 13 residues. CDR3 sequence reads: CSTRRDENSPLHF. In nucleotides, the CDR3 is TGCAGTACCAGAAGGGACGAAAATTCACCCCTCCACTTT.

About this clonotype itself: At one end, the junction sequence differs from germline, possibly due to a read error. The V gene is TRBV6-5, the J gene TRBJ1-2; no firm D call. This CDR3 has 14 amino acids. Germline lookup yields CDR1 MNHEY and CDR2 SVGAGI. The CDR3 sequence: CASSYGGENYGYTF. CDR3 DNA: TGTGCTAGCAGTTACGGCGGTGAGAACTATGGCTACACCTTC.

Note on this clonotype: One junction end does not reproduce the germline sequence, and a read error may be involved. The chain carries TRBV6-1 and TRBJ2-6; the D gene is possibly TRBD1 (5 bases). Germline V gene sequence: CDR1 MNHNS, CDR2 SASEGT. This CDR3 spans 14 amino acids. Here the CDR3 reads CASIPNSGANVLTF. CDR3 DNA: TGTGCCAGCATCCCAAACTCTGGGGCCAACGTCCTAACTTTC.

As for this clonotype: At one of its ends the junction is not consistent with the germline gene, which may arise from a read error. The chain employs TRBV20-1 and TRBJ1-6; 7 nucleotides align to TRBD1. In germline, CDR1 is DFQATT, CDR2 SNEGSKA (reference sequence). This CDR3 spans 13 amino acids. CDR3 sequence reads: CSASGTDNSPFHF. CDR3 nucleotides: TGCAGTGCTAGCGGGACAGACAATTCACCCTTCCACTTT.

This clonotype was detected only once. At one end, the junction sequence differs from germline, possibly due to a read error. The chain recombines TRBV11-2 with TRBJ2-3; D unclear. Germline CDR1 and CDR2: SGHAT and FQNNGV. The CDR3 has 15 amino acids. The DNA of the CDR3 is TGTGCCAGCAGCTTAAACTTCTCAAGAACAGATACGCAGTGTTTT. This encodes CASSLNFSRTDTQCF.

A note on this clonotype: A much larger clone is a single base away; this may be a read error. The V gene is TRBV6-2 or TRBV6-3, the J gene TRBJ2-6; 8 bases map to TRBD2. Germline V gene lookup returns CDR1 MNHEY and CDR2 SVGEGT. This CDR3 has 15 amino acids. The CDR3 here is CASTNGGAGTNVLTF. The CDR3 DNA reads TGTGCCAGCACCAACGGGGGGGCTGGGACCAACGTCCTGACTTTC.

The chain couples TRBV18 to TRBJ2-5; no clear D gene. CDR1 and CDR2 from the germline V gene are KGHSH and LQKENI. The CDR3 length is 14 residues. Deletions cut 0 bases from V and 2 bases from J, with 7 bases between. The CDR3 here is CASSPPGRQETQYF. The CDR3 bases are TGTGCCAGCTCACCACCGGGCAGGCAAGAGACCCAGTACTTC.

With respect to this clonotype: A much more abundant neighbour one base away suggests this may be a read error. The chain carries TRBV12-3 or TRBV12-4 and TRBJ2-7; the match to TRBD2 covers 10 bases. The CDR3 sequence is 15 residues long. This chain's CDR3 is CATSPASGGAKEQYF. The CDR3 coding sequence is TGTGCCACCAGTCCCGCTAGCGGGGGAGCGAAGGAGCAGTACTTC.

This clonotype was seen repeatedly, ten times or more. This chain links TRBV4-2 with TRBJ1-1; the match to TRBD1 covers 8 bases. This CDR3 spans 12 amino acids. The J segment lost 5 bases and the V segment lost 8 bases, leaving 4 bases of the junction unmatched. Germline V gives CDR1 LGHNA, CDR2 YNFKEQ. The CDR3 nucleotides are TGTGCCAGCCAGGGGGACAGGACTGAAGCTTTCTTT. It encodes CASQGDRTEAFF.

As concerns this clonotype: The junction does not match germline at one end; this may be a read error. This sequence joins TRBV29-1 and TRBJ1-1, with D perhaps TRBD1 (5 bases). The CDR3 contains 14 residues. Germline V gene data show CDR1 as SQVTM and CDR2 as ANQGSEA. The chain's CDR3 is CSVALFGGNTEVFF. The CDR3, as DNA: TGCAGCGTTGCTCTTTTCGGGGGGAACACTGAAGTTTTCTTT.

This clonotype is a singleton in its sample. Mismatch with germline at one junction end may stem from a read error. The chain has TRBV20-1 and TRBJ2-1; TRBD2 might be the D (6 bases). Looked up from germline, CDR1 is DFQATT and CDR2 is SNEGSKA (reference sequence). The CDR3 is 18 residues long. CDR3: CSARAAGPPLNLYNEQIF. The CDR3 DNA reads TGCAGTGCTAGAGCAGCGGGTCCACCCCTTAACTTGTACAATGAGCAGATCTTC.